The present TCR beta chain was sequenced within a study of cytomegalovirus exposure and HLA in healthy donors. The CDR3 length is 14 residues. Germline trimming cut 6 bases from V and 7 bases from J; bases unmatched to any gene: 4. CDR1 is MNHEY, CDR2 SVGAGI, per germline. It was healthy bone marrow donors who served as donors. Vbeta (60) and Jbeta (13) primers were used in the PCR. Some clones are missing from TCRdb's copy, which holds only in-frame ones; the method was immunoSEQ multiplex PCR. This sample yields under 200,000 clones, of which about 70% are seen a single time; 1.8% belongs to the top ten. This clone was found a few times.

This clonotype was obtained from a woman aged 25 to 39 in good health and CMV-seronegative. V gene TRBV6-5 combines with J gene TRBJ1-6; 9 bases are a match to TRBD1. Sequencing used PBMCs. CDR3 nucleotides: TGTGCCAGCAGCCAGGACAGGGGCAATTCACCCCTCCACTTT. The encoded protein is CASSQDRGNSPLHF.